This T cell receptor beta chain was sequenced in a study of regulatory T cells in long-lasting Graves disease. This CDR3 is 17 amino acids long. Germline-derived CDR1 and CDR2 are SGHAT and FQNNGV. V gave up 0 bases and J gave up 3 bases; unmatched junction bases: 9. Libraries of TCR beta came from iRepertoire HTBI primers plus Arm-PCR of CDR3 regions. One entry per CDR3 protein results from TCRdb running MiXCR on the multiplex PCR reads. The data contain 450,000 to 600,000 distinct CDR3 sequences, approximately 13% of them seen just once; the ten biggest clones take up roughly 9.7%. The time point denotes: newly diagnosed GD, antithyroid drugs for less than 3 months. RNA from PBMCs was the source of the TCR library. At least ten counts were recorded for this clonotype. These sequences were also reported in another study, on T cells in Graves' hyperthyroidism and ophthalmopathy. From that study: In the first-round RT-PCR of the TCR CDR3, the HTBI primer set was used.

The sequence came from a young man with Graves disease. V and J are TRBV11-2 and TRBJ2-5; 8 nucleotides align to TRBD2. Sequences were derived from peripheral blood mononuclear cells (PBMCs), sampled at new diagnosis, from a patient treated with antithyroid drugs. The CDR3 reads CASSLEGGRPRKETQYF. The CDR3 DNA follows: TGTGCCAGCAGCTTAGAGGGCGGGAGGCCGAGGAAAGAGACCCAGTACTTC. Full variable domain (rest looked up from reference TRBV11-2 and TRBJ2-5): EAGVAQSPRYKIIEKRQSVAFWCNPISGHATLYWYQQILGQGPKLLIQFQNNGVVDDSQLPKDRFSAERLKGVDSTLKIQPAKLEDSAVYLCASSLEGGRPRKETQYFGPGTRLLVL.